This T cell receptor (beta chain) emerged from a study of monozygotic twins with inflammatory bowel disease. Germline V gene sequence: CDR1 DFQATT, CDR2 SNEGSKA (reference sequence). The length of the CDR3 is 16 residues. The cDNA of both the TCRalpha and TCRbeta chains was subjected to two nested PCRs of about 16 and 10 cycles. TCRdb reanalyzed the 5' RACE reads, giving one entry per CDR3 protein sequence and no DNA. The table for this sample gives roughly 150,000 distinct CDR3 sequences. The authors isolated total RNA from whole blood without sorting T cells. Material for sequencing was blood. This receptor was obtained from a human donor with ulcerative colitis or Crohn's disease, or a healthy co-twin of an affected twin (not recorded which). The rearrangement uses TRBV20-1 and TRBJ1-3. The CDR3 protein is CSARGRNYYSGNTIYF.